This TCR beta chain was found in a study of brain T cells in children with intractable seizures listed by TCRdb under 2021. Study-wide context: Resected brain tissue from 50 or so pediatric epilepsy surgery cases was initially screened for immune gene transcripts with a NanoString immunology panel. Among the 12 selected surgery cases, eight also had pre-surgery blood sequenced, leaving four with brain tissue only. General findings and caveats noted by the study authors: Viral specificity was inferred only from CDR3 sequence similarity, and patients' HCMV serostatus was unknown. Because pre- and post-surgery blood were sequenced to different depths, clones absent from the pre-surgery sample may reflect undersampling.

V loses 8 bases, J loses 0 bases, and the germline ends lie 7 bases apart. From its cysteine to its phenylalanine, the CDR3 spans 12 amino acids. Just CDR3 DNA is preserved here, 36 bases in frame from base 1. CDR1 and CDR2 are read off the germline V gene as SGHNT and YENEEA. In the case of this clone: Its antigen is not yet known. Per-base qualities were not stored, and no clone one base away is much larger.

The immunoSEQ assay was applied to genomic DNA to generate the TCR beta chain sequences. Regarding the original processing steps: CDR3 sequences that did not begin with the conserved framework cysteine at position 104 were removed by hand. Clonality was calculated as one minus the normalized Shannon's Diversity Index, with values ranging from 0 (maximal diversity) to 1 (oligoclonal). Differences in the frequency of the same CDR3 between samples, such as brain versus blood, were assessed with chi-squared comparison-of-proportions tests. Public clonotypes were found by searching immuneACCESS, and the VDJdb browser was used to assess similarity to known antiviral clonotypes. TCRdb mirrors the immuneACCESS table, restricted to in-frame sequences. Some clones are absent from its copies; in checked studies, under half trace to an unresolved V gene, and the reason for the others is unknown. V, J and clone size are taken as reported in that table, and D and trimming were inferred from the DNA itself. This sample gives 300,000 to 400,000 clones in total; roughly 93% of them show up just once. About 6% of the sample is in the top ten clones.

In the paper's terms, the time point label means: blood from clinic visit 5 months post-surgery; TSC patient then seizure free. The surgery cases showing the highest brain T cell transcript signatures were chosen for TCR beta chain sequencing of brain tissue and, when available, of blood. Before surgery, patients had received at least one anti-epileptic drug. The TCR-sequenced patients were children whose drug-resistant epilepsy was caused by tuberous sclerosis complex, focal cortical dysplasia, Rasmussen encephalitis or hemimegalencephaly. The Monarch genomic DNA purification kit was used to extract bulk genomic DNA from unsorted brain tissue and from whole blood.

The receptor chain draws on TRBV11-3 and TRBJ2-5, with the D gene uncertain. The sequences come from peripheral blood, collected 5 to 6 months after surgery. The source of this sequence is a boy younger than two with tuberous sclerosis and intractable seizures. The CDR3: CASGEHQETQYF. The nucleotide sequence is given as TGTGCCAGCGGGGAACACCAAGAGACCCAGTACTTC.